This T cell receptor beta chain was profiled in a study of graft-versus-host responses after intestinal transplantation. About the research overall: Among the recipients, transplants were multivisceral, liver-intestinal, or isolated intestinal. Uniformly, recipients were administered anti-thymocyte globulin induction with subsequent tacrolimus and steroids for about 3 years.

This table comes from immunoSEQ multiplex PCR, and its TCRdb copy is limited to in-frame clones, with some not included. The table records around 9,500 clones, roughly 90% of them present only once. Notes on this clone: The antigen is unknown.

Study results and caveats: Graft-donor T cell macrochimerism coincided with high graft-versus-host to host-versus-graft clonal ratios in allografts. Some GvH clones appeared in ileal mucosa or blood before recipient bone marrow.

The germline gives CDR1 SGHRS, CDR2 YFSETQ. This CDR3 contains 16 residues. The junction had 3 bases not matched to a gene; V was cut back by 0 bases and J by 1 base. The receptor was isolated from a human patient who received an intestinal transplant, so some T cells may come from the graft donor. The sequences come from PBMCs, collected 230 to 250 days after intestinal transplant. This rearrangement joins TRBV5-1 to TRBJ1-1; 10 bases match TRBD1. The CDR3 DNA is TGCGCCAGCAGCTTGGTGGGACAGGGGTCGAACACTGAAGCTTTCTTT. This sequence encodes CASSLVGQGSNTEAFF. The entire variable domain, with the rest obtained from reference TRBV5-1 and TRBJ1-1, is as follows: KAGVTQTPRYLIKTRGQQVTLSCSPISGHRSVSWYQQTPGQGLQFLFEYFSETQRNKGNFPGRFSGRQFSNSRSEMNVSTLELGDSALYLCASSLVGQGSNTEAFFGQGTRLTVV.